These T cell receptor beta chains were read from a single sample in a study of T-cell memory formation after mild COVID-19. MiXCR, run by TCRdb on the 5' RACE reads, gives a single entry per CDR3 protein. The sample records about 290,000 distinct CDR3 sequences, around a sixth being singletons. The specimen sequenced was PBMCs or a T cell subset sorted from them (not recorded which). The receptors come from a man between 18 and 29 years old who had mild COVID-19 (a few samples of this study predate the infection). Cell type and time point are not known. Both conserved end residues are trimmed from each CDR3.

v_call cdr3_aa
TRBV6-2/TRBV6-3 ASSILGPEQF
TRBV7-2 ASSSQGANEQF
TRBV5-1 ASRLPSSDTQY
TRBV28 ASGRGPSNEQF
TRBV5-1 ASSLAENIEAF
TRBV5-1 ASSSQGGSYEQY
TRBV4-1 ASSPRETSYNSPLH
TRBV7-2 ASSLRGQSGTEAF
TRBV18 ASSPSPGDTQY
TRBV27 ASSFGGPTGELF
TRBV27 ASQTGWNTEAF
TRBV28 ASSKGTGDWETQY
TRBV12-3/TRBV12-4 ASSHRGSGANVLT
TRBV12-3/TRBV12-4 ASRSEGETQY
TRBV24-1 ATRTGATNTEAF
TRBV28 ASKDRVPEAF
TRBV9 ASSDQGEHTEAF
TRBV7-9 ASSPPQGISYNEQF
TRBV7-2 ASSSTRGLAGLDEQF
TRBV12-3/TRBV12-4 ASTQDRGKY
TRBV18 ASSPQELPTSGNTIY
TRBV6-2/TRBV6-3 ASSYSTIGGPSTDTQY
TRBV6-1 VCRGANTGELF
TRBV25-1 ASSEYLGRDEKLF
TRBV20-1 SATPSGGAADTQY
TRBV7-9 ASSIPSGSYNEQF
TRBV7-2 ASSLGHGQETQY
TRBV18 ASSPPKGGAGEQY
TRBV7-6 ASSYIPDRGRETQY
TRBV2 ASRSLGGLNTGELF
TRBV3-1 ASSQGSGAREAF
TRBV5-1 ASRLRDRSSYEQY
TRBV12-3/TRBV12-4 ASSSPGHHSQQF
TRBV4-1 ASSQDPGRTGNTIY
TRBV6-2/TRBV6-3 ASSWTLRLASGEPNTGELF
TRBV20-1 SASILALTDTQY
TRBV5-1 ASSLQVTNTDTQY
TRBV3-1 ASSQSGTANEQY
TRBV7-3 ASSSVGGDNEQF
TRBV5-1 ASSLAGGFRTQQY
TRBV5-1 ASSFTGPARNYGYT
TRBV2 ASQDPDPNTQY
TRBV4-1 ASSRRMDGNQPQH
TRBV10-2 ASSPGQALREQY
TRBV7-2 ASSLFGDNTEAF
TRBV4-1 ASTPGGAATDTQY
TRBV7-2 ASSSIRDTEAF
TRBV6-2/TRBV6-3 ASSARDNTDTQY
TRBV14 ASSRGISSYEQY
TRBV6-5 AAGGASTDTQY
TRBV3-1 ASSLSGGPNEKLF
TRBV4-3 ASSQGPFTEQF
TRBV24-1 ATSGLAGDTQY
TRBV4-1 ASSQVPAAEGYEQY
TRBV20-1 SAPDRDLEQY
TRBV5-5 ASSLSWGQGSEKLF
TRBV7-8 ASSSRAWLVRETQY
TRBV5-1 ASSFTGTDTGELF
TRBV6-2/TRBV6-3 ASSSGRTSGQPQH